This T cell receptor beta chain was identified in a study of PD-L1 blockade in urothelial cancer. About the study: The analyses of blood took place 3 weeks (second dose) and 6 weeks after treatment start.

Germline CDR1 SGHRS, CDR2 YFSETQ. V was shortened by 0 bases and J by 2 bases, with 12 bases between the two germline ends. This CDR3 comprises 15 residues. Synthetic spike-ins, TCR analog templates, were added into each PCR. Sequencing was performed with immunoSEQ multiplex PCR; in TCRdb, only in-frame clones are kept and a portion is missing. The table lists 49,000 or so clones, approximately 79% of them singletons. Noted time point: pretreatment peripheral blood. Each patient's cancer was a locally advanced or metastatic urothelial carcinoma. This material consisted of PBMCs, taken around atezolizumab (anti-PD-L1) treatment. The chain is built from TRBV5-1 and TRBJ2-7; tentative D call: TRBD1 (5 bases). This sequence was found in a man between 65 and 85 years old with urothelial cancer. The CDR3 DNA reads TGCGCCAGCAGCTTGGTAGGCAGGGCGACCTACGAGCAGTACTTC. This gives the protein CASSLVGRATYEQYF.